Following are 21 T cell receptor beta chains from one sample sequenced in a study of cytomegalovirus exposure and HLA in healthy donors. PCR primers comprised 60 Vbeta and 13 Jbeta primers. Method: immunoSEQ multiplex PCR; TCRdb's copy keeps in-frame clones and lacks some. The sample contains under 200,000 clones, about 71% of which appear only once. The sample comprised PBMCs. These receptors were taken from a man in his forties or fifties in good health and CMV-seronegative.

The chain is built from TRBV11-2 and TRBJ2-7; the match to TRBD1 covers 9 bases. This CDR3 comprises 15 residues. Germline V gene sequence: CDR1 SGHAT, CDR2 FQNNGV. V was clipped by 6 bases and J by 7 bases; unmatched bases: 13. The CDR3 coding sequence is TGTGCCAGCAGACCTACAGGGGGCGCTTTTCAAGAGCAGTACTTC. It codes for CASRPTGGAFQEQYF.

The rearrangement links TRBV20-1 to TRBJ2-1; 7 positions match TRBD2. The CDR3 runs to 11 residues. V shed 6 bases, J shed 14 bases, and the junction held 10 bases outside the gene matches. Germline-derived CDR1 and CDR2 are DFQATT and SNEGSKA (reference sequence). CDR3 protein: CSASTSEVEFF. Written as DNA, the CDR3 is TGCAGTGCAAGCACTAGCGAAGTTGAGTTCTTC.

This clone was counted once. This chain uses TRBV28 with TRBJ1-2; D is unresolved. Trimming shortened V by 6 bases and J by 7 bases, and 21 bases separated the two germline ends. Looked up from germline, CDR1 is MDHEN and CDR2 is SYDVKM. The CDR3 is 15 amino acids. The CDR3 loop is CASRDLGGEGGGYTF. The CDR3 DNA reads as TGTGCCAGCAGAGATTTGGGCGGGGAAGGTGGTGGCTACACCTTC.

The chain joins TRBV4-1 to TRBJ2-3; 7 positions agree with TRBD2. Trimming took 3 bases from V and 4 from J; bases not matched to a gene: 10. CDR1 MGHRA and CDR2 YSYEKL come from the germline V gene. This CDR3 region has 16 residues. The DNA of the CDR3 is TGCGCCAGCAGCCACCTGAGGACTAGTGGAGCAGATACGCAGTATTTT. As protein: CASSHLRTSGADTQYF.

The rearrangement links TRBV5-1 to TRBJ2-7; 7 bases match TRBD2. The CDR3 spans 14 residues. After removal of 0 bases from V and 4 bases from J, the junction contained 4 bases not matched to a gene. Per the germline V gene, CDR1 is SGHRS and CDR2 is YFSETQ. This chain's CDR3 is CASSLAGGEYEQYF. CDR3 nucleotides: TGCGCCAGCAGCTTGGCGGGGGGTGAATACGAGCAGTACTTC.

Written as DNA, the CDR3 is TGTGCTAGTGGTTTGCCAACGGGACTAGCGGGGGAAGAGACCCAGTACTTC. Translated, it gives CASGLPTGLAGEETQYF. This sequence joins TRBV12-5 and TRBJ2-5; 14 bases align to TRBD2. CDR1 LGHNT and CDR2 FRNRAP come from the germline V gene. V dropped 2 bases and J dropped 3; count of bases not matched to a gene: 5. The CDR3 has 17 residues.

This rearrangement joins TRBV7-6 to TRBJ2-3; TRBD2 might be the D (5 bases). The CDR3 is made up of 14 amino acids. The ends were cut back, 2 bases at V and 5 bases at J, with 11 bases in the middle. Germline V gene sequence: CDR1 SGHVS, CDR2 FNYEAQ. This CDR3 is CASSLRRLGDTQYF. Here the CDR3 DNA reads TGTGCCAGCAGCTTAAGGAGGCTAGGAGATACGCAGTATTTT. The variable domain in full, with the rest retrieved from reference TRBV7-6 and TRBJ2-3, is GAGVSQSPRYKVTKRGQDVALRCDPISGHVSLYWYRQALGQGPEFLTYFNYEAQQDKSGLPNDRFSAERPEGSISTLTIQRTEQRDSAMYRCASSLRRLGDTQYFGPGTRLTVL.

This chain joins TRBV5-1 and TRBJ1-2; unclear D gene. This CDR3 comprises 14 residues. Per germline, CDR1 SGHRS and CDR2 YFSETQ. V was shortened by 2 bases and J by 0 bases, with 8 bases between the two germline ends. The CDR3, as DNA: TGCGCCAGCAGCTTAGATCCGGCTAACTATGGCTACACCTTC. This gives the protein CASSLDPANYGYTF.

The chain is built from TRBV5-1 and TRBJ2-1; weak D call: TRBD2 (5 bases). This CDR3 is built from 12 residues. CDR1 and CDR2 (germline): SGHRS, YFSETQ. The V and J ends lost 0 bases and 7 bases respectively, with 5 bases between them. The CDR3 loop reads CASSLAGNEQFF. CDR3 in DNA: TGCGCCAGCAGCTTGGCGGGAAATGAGCAGTTCTTC.

This sequence joins TRBV28 and TRBJ2-1, with 7 positions matching TRBD1. The V and J ends lost 7 bases and 7 bases, in that order; junction bases with no gene match: 10. CDR1 MDHEN and CDR2 SYDVKM come from the germline V gene. The CDR3 extends over 14 amino acids. The CDR3 coding sequence is TGTGCCAGCACCCTTTCCGGGACAGTAAATGAGCAGTTCTTC. The encoded protein is CASTLSGTVNEQFF.

This chain connects TRBV2 to TRBJ2-7, with 8 bases aligning to TRBD1. Germline lookup yields CDR1 SNHLY and CDR2 FYNNEI. V trimming: 4 bases; J trimming: 0 bases; junction bases outside the gene matches: 8. This CDR3 contains 16 residues. The CDR3 coding sequence is TGTGCCAGCAGTGCCCTTTGGACAGGGATCTCCTACGAGCAGTACTTC. Amino acids: CASSALWTGISYEQYF.

The rearrangement uses TRBV18 and TRBJ1-5, with a tentative D call TRBD1 (5 bases). Trimming pared 3 bases from V and 0 bases from J, leaving 15 bases between. Germline V CDR1 and CDR2: KGHSH, LQKENI. The CDR3 spans 17 residues. CDR3 protein: CASSPLWQGGSNQPQHF. As DNA, the CDR3 is TGTGCCAGCTCACCCCTTTGGCAGGGAGGTAGCAATCAGCCCCAGCATTTT.

This rearrangement joins TRBV9 to TRBJ2-6; 9 positions match TRBD1. CDR3 length: 17 amino acids. V lost 0 bases to trimming and J lost 3 bases; unmatched junction nucleotides: 4. Germline V gene sequence: CDR1 SGDLS, CDR2 YYNGEE. As DNA, the CDR3 is TGTGCCAGCAGCGTAGCCGGGACAGGGCTTGGGGCCAACGTCCTGACTTTC. Translated: CASSVAGTGLGANVLTF.

The chain employs TRBV9 and TRBJ2-3; D possibly corresponds to TRBD1 (5 bases). CDR1 and CDR2 (germline): SGDLS, YYNGEE. V lost 1 base, J lost 5 bases, and 8 bases lay in between. The CDR3 covers 13 residues. The chain's CDR3 is CASSVLGVDTQYF. DNA for the CDR3: TGTGCCAGCAGCGTATTAGGGGTAGATACGCAGTATTTT.

This chain connects TRBV4-3 to TRBJ2-2; possibly TRBD1 for D (6 bases). The CDR3 runs to 13 residues. Germline CDR1 LGHNA, CDR2 YSLEER. The germline V and J ends were trimmed by 4 bases and 5 bases, with 8 bases remaining between them. CDR3 amino acids: CASSLRGTGELFF. The CDR3 nucleotides read TGCGCCAGCAGCCTCAGGGGTACCGGGGAGCTGTTTTTT.

V is TRBV6-5 and J is TRBJ1-5; TRBD1 agrees at 8 bases. The CDR3 is 15 residues long. With 5 bases clipped from V and 3 bases from J, the junction kept 6 bases outside the gene matches. Germline CDR1 and CDR2: MNHEY and SVGAGI. CDR3: CASSQGAMVNQPQHF. The CDR3 region has the DNA TGTGCCAGCAGTCAGGGGGCGATGGTCAATCAGCCCCAGCATTTT.

CDR3: CASSQQGAGPPNYGYTF. In DNA form, the CDR3 reads TGCGCCAGCAGCCAACAGGGAGCCGGACCCCCTAACTATGGCTACACCTTC. The J gene is TRBJ1-2, the V gene TRBV5-1; a weak D match, TRBD1 (6 bases). The V end lost 4 bases, the J end lost 0 bases, and 19 bases lay between the germline ends. The CDR3 contains 17 residues. The germline CDR1 and CDR2 sequences are SGHRS and YFSETQ.

The CDR3 protein is CASSAGQENTGELFF. In nucleotides, the CDR3 is TGTGCCAGCAGCGCGGGACAGGAGAACACCGGGGAGCTGTTTTTT. The V call is TRBV5-4, the J call TRBJ2-2; 8 bases agree with TRBD1. This CDR3 spans 15 amino acids. The V segment lost 4 bases and the J segment 1 base; nucleotides outside the gene matches: 3. Per germline, CDR1 SGHNT and CDR2 YYREEE (reference sequence).

This clone was counted a few times. The genes are TRBV27 and TRBJ1-1, with D possibly matching TRBD1 (6 bases). Germline V lookup: CDR1 MNHEY, CDR2 SMNVEV (reference sequence). CDR3 length: 12 residues. V lost 5 bases, J lost 8 bases, and 12 bases lay in between. The CDR3 DNA follows: TGTGCCAGCAGTCCCCTTGGGACAGAAGCTTTCTTT. It translates to CASSPLGTEAFF.

The chain couples TRBV5-6 to TRBJ1-4; D call uncertain. Per germline, CDR1 SGHDT and CDR2 YYEEEE. Trimming stripped 4 bases from V and 3 bases from J, with 10 bases between. The CDR3 sequence is 14 residues long. CDR3 DNA: TGTGCCAGCAGCACCCGAACACCTAATGAAAAACTGTTTTTT. It specifies CASSTRTPNEKLFF.

This chain uses TRBV5-6 with TRBJ2-1; maybe TRBD1 (6 bases). The CDR3 has 17 amino acids. Germline-derived CDR1 and CDR2 are SGHDT and YYEEEE. V was pared by 0 bases and J by 3 bases, with 16 bases between. CDR3 region: CASSLESQGGSYNEQFF. CDR3 sequence (DNA): TGTGCCAGCAGCTTGGAATCTCAAGGGGGAAGCTACAATGAGCAGTTCTTC.